Each of the 2 T cell receptor beta chains below was sequenced from the same sample in a study of technical replicates of blood from a handful of donors. Using immunoSEQ multiplex PCR, the repertoire was profiled, and TCRdb retains in-frame clones only, with some absent. The data show about 66,000 clones, with nearly 98% seen just once and under 0.3% held by the top ten. Sequencing used T cells isolated from PBMCs. These receptors were taken from a human donor in good health.

The chain is built from TRBV29-1 and TRBJ1-5; no firm D call. Germline V gene data show CDR1 as SQVTM and CDR2 as ANQGSEA. The CDR3 runs to 15 residues. Trimming took off 5 bases at V and 0 bases at J, with 14 bases between the two ends. The CDR3 loop is CSVSKSLNSNQPQHF. Written as DNA, the CDR3 is TGCAGCGTTTCCAAGAGTCTTAATAGCAATCAGCCCCAGCATTTT.

The table lists this clone with a count of one. The genes are TRBV7-9 and TRBJ2-3; the D is unclear. Germline loops: CDR1 SEHNR, CDR2 FQNEAQ (reference sequence). The CDR3 sequence is 15 residues long. V was cut by 1 base and J by 1 base, with 9 bases left in between. CDR3 in amino acids: CASSLGQARTDTQYF. CDR3 nucleotide sequence: TGTGCCAGCAGCTTAGGTCAGGCTCGCACAGATACGCAGTATTTT.